The 17 T cell receptor beta chains below were found in one sample sequenced in a study of cytomegalovirus exposure and HLA in healthy donors. Primers included in the PCR were 60 Vbeta and 13 Jbeta primers. Data came from immunoSEQ multiplex PCR; TCRdb stores just in-frame clones and leaves some out. The repertoire holds under 200,000 clones, less than 90% seen once, with 1.5% to 2.5% in the top ten. Sequencing was performed on PBMCs. Receptor source: a man between 18 and 29 years old in good health and CMV-seronegative.

The rearrangement uses TRBV7-9 and TRBJ2-7, with D possibly TRBD1 on 6 matching bases. The CDR3 sequence is 14 residues long. CDR1 is SEHNR and CDR2 is FQNEAQ in the germline V gene (reference sequence). The germline V and J ends were trimmed by 4 bases and 6 bases, with 16 bases remaining between them. The CDR3 DNA reads as TGTGCCAGCAGCTCGAGTACCGGACAGACCGAGCAGTACTTC. Residues: CASSSSTGQTEQYF.

V is TRBV2 and J is TRBJ1-5; TRBD1 matches at 7 bases. This CDR3 region has 13 residues. Trimming took 6 bases from V and 2 from J; bases not matched to a gene: 1. Germline lookup yields CDR1 SNHLY and CDR2 FYNNEI. The CDR3 DNA sequence: TGTGCCAGCAGAGGACAGGGCAATCAGCCCCAGCATTTT. Translating gives CASRGQGNQPQHF.

The chain is built from TRBV15 and TRBJ1-5; 8 bases line up with TRBD1. Germline CDR1 is LNHNV and CDR2 is YYDKDF (reference sequence). The ends lost 5 bases at V and 6 bases at J; junction bases unmatched: 12. This CDR3 contains 16 residues. The CDR3 DNA is TGTGCCACCAGCCTCCGGACAGGGAAAGGTTTTCAGCCCCAGCATTTT. Its translation is CATSLRTGKGFQPQHF.

The CDR3 nucleotides read TGTGCCAGCAGCTTAGACGGCCAGGGGGATCAGCCCCAGCATTTT. Its protein is CASSLDGQGDQPQHF. The chain couples TRBV7-8 to TRBJ1-5; 7 bases align to TRBD1. The length of the CDR3 is 15 residues. Germline CDR1 SGHVS, CDR2 FQNEAQ. V was clipped by 1 base and J by 5 bases; unmatched bases: 5. Filled out from reference TRBV7-8 and TRBJ1-5, the complete variable domain reads GAGVSQSPRYKVAKRGQDVALRCDPISGHVSLFWYQQALGQGPEFLTYFQNEAQLDKSGLPSDRFFAERPEGSVSTLKIQRTQQEDSAVYLCASSLDGQGDQPQHFGDGTRLSIL.

This clone was recorded a few times. The chain couples TRBV6-1 to TRBJ1-1; D unresolved. The CDR3 is made up of 14 amino acids. CDR1 is MNHNS, CDR2 SASEGT, per germline. Deletions cut 0 bases from V and 2 bases from J, with 7 bases between. CDR3 sequence reads: CASSEAPVNTEAFF. In DNA, the CDR3 is TGTGCCAGCAGTGAAGCCCCAGTTAACACTGAAGCTTTCTTT.

V and J are TRBV9 and TRBJ2-7, with D possibly TRBD2 on 6 matching bases. This CDR3 is built from 15 residues. Germline V gene sequence: CDR1 SGDLS, CDR2 YYNGEE. The V end lost 0 bases, the J end lost 6 bases, and 16 bases lay between the germline ends. The CDR3 here is CASSVDRRATSEQYF. CDR3 nucleotides: TGTGCCAGCAGCGTAGATCGGAGGGCGACGAGCGAGCAGTACTTC.

The DNA for the CDR3 is TGTGCCAGCAGTGAAGGTGGCAGGGGTTACCCTGGCTACACCTTC. Translation gives CASSEGGRGYPGYTF. This chain joins TRBV6-1 and TRBJ1-2, with D perhaps matching TRBD1 (6 bases). The V end was cut by 1 base, the J end by 7 bases, with 16 bases between. Germline CDR1 MNHNS, CDR2 SASEGT. This CDR3 is 15 amino acids long.

J is TRBJ2-5 and V is TRBV5-5; maybe TRBD1 (5 bases). The CDR3 has 12 residues. In germline, CDR1 is SGHKS, CDR2 YYEKEE (reference sequence). The germline V and J ends were trimmed by 5 bases and 1 base, with 6 bases remaining between them. The CDR3 DNA follows: TGTGCCAGCAGTAGGGGCCAAGAGACCCAGTACTTC. The encoded protein is CASSRGQETQYF.

This clone was seen a single time. The chain is built from TRBV7-3 and TRBJ1-2; no firm D call. The V gene's germline CDR1 is SGHTA and CDR2 FQGTGA. The CDR3 is 13 residues long. With 5 bases removed from V and 8 bases from J, the gap between germline ends came to 15 bases. CDR3 in DNA: TGTGCCAGCAGCCTAGGCGGGTTGACGGGCTACACCTTC. It specifies CASSLGGLTGYTF.

The table lists this clone with a count of one. This chain links TRBV7-6 with TRBJ1-2; the D is unclear. CDR3 length: 14 amino acids. Germline V gene sequence: CDR1 SGHVS, CDR2 FNYEAQ. V dropped 5 bases and J dropped 5 bases, with 15 bases sitting between them. CDR3 sequence (DNA): TGTGCCAGCAGCCCCGGGAGGGAGGGATATGGCTACACCTTC. Amino acid sequence: CASSPGREGYGYTF.

J is TRBJ1-1 and V is TRBV5-4, with 9 bases fitting TRBD1. CDR3 length: 19 amino acids. Germline V lookup: CDR1 SGHNT, CDR2 YYREEE (reference sequence). J lost 3 bases, V lost 5 bases, and 20 bases had no gene match. The CDR3, as DNA: TGTGCCAGCAGTCCGCCTCCAAAGCCGGGACAGGGCCCCGACACTGAAGCTTTCTTT. Its translation: CASSPPPKPGQGPDTEAFF.

The chain's CDR3 is CASSHLDRGDEKLFF. CDR3 DNA sequence: TGCGCCAGCAGCCACCTCGACAGGGGGGATGAAAAACTGTTTTTT. This chain connects TRBV4-1 to TRBJ1-4, with 9 bases that match TRBD1. CDR1 is MGHRA, CDR2 YSYEKL, per germline. V lost 3 bases to trimming and J lost 6 bases; unmatched junction nucleotides: 5. CDR3 length: 15 residues.

In its sample, this clone was seen a few times. In DNA form, the CDR3 reads TGCAGTGCTACACCTCAGGAGACCCAGTACTTC. It is translated as CSATPQETQYF. The chain recombines TRBV20-1 with TRBJ2-5; no definite D call. The CDR3 has 11 residues. From germline, CDR1 is DFQATT and CDR2 SNEGSKA (reference sequence). The V end lost 4 bases, the J end lost 5 bases, and 8 bases lay between the germline ends.

This chain links TRBV11-2 with TRBJ1-5; D is unresolved. V lost 0 bases and J lost 7, with 7 bases in between. This CDR3 has 13 amino acids. The germline V gene encodes CDR1 SGHAT and CDR2 FQNNGV. The CDR3 bases are TGTGCCAGCAGCTTAGACCGGGAGCAGCCCCAGCATTTT. Translated, it gives CASSLDREQPQHF.

The V and J genes are TRBV5-4 and TRBJ2-4; TRBD2 agrees at 8 bases. J was trimmed by 4 bases and V by 3 bases; bases with no gene match: 6. The germline V gene has CDR1 SGHNT and CDR2 YYREEE (reference sequence). This CDR3 has 15 residues. The CDR3 nucleotides are TGTGCCAGCAGCTCGGGGGGGGCTGGGAAAAACATTCAGTACTTC. It yields the protein CASSSGGAGKNIQYF.

CDR3 sequence reads: CASSDPGRGAYEQYF. The DNA for the CDR3 is TGTGCCAGCAGCGACCCCGGGAGGGGTGCCTACGAGCAGTACTTC. The chain couples TRBV9 to TRBJ2-7; 8 bases line up with TRBD2. The CDR3 is 15 residues long. V lost 3 bases, J lost 2 bases, and 7 bases stayed unmatched. Germline V gives CDR1 SGDLS, CDR2 YYNGEE.

The chain is built from TRBV10-3 and TRBJ1-4, with D unclear. V dropped 1 base and J dropped 7 bases, with 16 bases sitting between them. The CDR3 contains 16 residues. CDR1 ENHRY and CDR2 SYGVKD come from the germline V gene. The CDR3 DNA reads TGTGCCATCAGTGAGTTGGACTACTTATCGGGTGAAAAACTGTTTTTT. It yields the protein CAISELDYLSGEKLFF.